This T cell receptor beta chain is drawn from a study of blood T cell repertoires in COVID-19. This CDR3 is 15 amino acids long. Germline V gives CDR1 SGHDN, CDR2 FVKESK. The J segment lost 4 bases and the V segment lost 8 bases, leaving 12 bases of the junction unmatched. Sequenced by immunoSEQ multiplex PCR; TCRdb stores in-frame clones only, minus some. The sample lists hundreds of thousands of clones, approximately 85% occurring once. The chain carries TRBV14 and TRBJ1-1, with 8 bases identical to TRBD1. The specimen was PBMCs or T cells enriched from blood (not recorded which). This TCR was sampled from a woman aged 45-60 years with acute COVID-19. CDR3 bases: TGTGCCAGCGGGGGACGGACAGGGATGGCCACTGAAGCTTTCTTT. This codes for CASGGRTGMATEAFF.